These 18 T cell receptor beta chains came from one sample sequenced in a study of cytomegalovirus exposure and HLA in healthy donors. PCR employed 60 Vbeta and 13 Jbeta primers. The protocol was immunoSEQ multiplex PCR, while the TCRdb copy is restricted to in-frame clones and leaves out a portion. The top ten clones hold 4.4% of a sample with under 200,000 clones, 79% of them seen once. Sequenced material: PBMCs. These receptor sequences come from a woman in her thirties in good health and CMV-seropositive.

This clone was counted once. The genes are TRBV13 and TRBJ2-7, with 7 bases lining up with TRBD1. This CDR3 comprises 14 residues. Germline CDR1 reads PRHDT; CDR2 reads FYEKMQ (reference sequence). With V trimmed by 3 bases and J by 2 bases, 4 bases remained unmatched. The CDR3 is CASSFGQAPYEQYF. DNA for the CDR3: TGTGCCAGCAGCTTCGGACAGGCCCCCTACGAGCAGTACTTC.

This chain links TRBV9 with TRBJ2-1; tentatively, D is TRBD2 (7 bases). Trimming stripped 3 bases from V and 1 base from J, with 11 bases between. Germline values: CDR1 SGDLS, CDR2 YYNGEE. The CDR3 extends over 15 amino acids. CDR3 sequence: CASSEGGQSYNEQFF. The CDR3 DNA sequence: TGTGCCAGCAGCGAGGGGGGGCAGTCCTACAATGAGCAGTTCTTC.

This CDR3 reads CASSELGELFF. The CDR3 coding sequence is TGTGCCAGCAGTGAACTCGGGGAGCTGTTTTTT. This sequence joins TRBV6-5 and TRBJ2-2; D is unresolved. V shed 5 bases and J shed 7 bases, with 5 bases lying between them. CDR1 is MNHEY, CDR2 SVGAGI, per germline. The length of the CDR3 is 11 residues.

This clone was seen a few times. The rearrangement uses TRBV11-3 and TRBJ2-1, with 8 nucleotides matching TRBD2. V lost 5 bases to trimming and J lost 6 bases; unmatched junction nucleotides: 9. This CDR3 has 15 amino acids. Germline CDR1 SGHNT, CDR2 YENEEA. CDR3 residues: CASSRGGLGGNEQFF. The CDR3 bases are TGTGCCAGCAGCCGAGGGGGACTAGGGGGCAATGAGCAGTTCTTC.

This clone is a singleton in its sample. CDR3: CASSKGTGFYEQYF. The CDR3 DNA sequence: TGTGCCAGCAGCAAGGGGACAGGTTTCTACGAGCAGTACTTC. V and J are TRBV7-2 and TRBJ2-7; 8 bases line up with TRBD1. The germline gives CDR1 SGHTA, CDR2 FQGNSA. The trim removed 5 bases at V and 3 bases at J, leaving 6 bases unmatched. The CDR3 runs 14 residues.

The V call is TRBV7-6, the J call TRBJ2-7, with TRBD1 identical over 9 bases. CDR1 is SGHVS and CDR2 is FNYEAQ in the germline V gene. V gave up 4 bases and J gave up 4 bases; unmatched junction bases: 14. This CDR3 is 17 amino acids long. CDR3 sequence: CASSSGQGRRGLYEQYF. In nucleotides, the CDR3 is TGTGCCAGCAGCTCCGGACAGGGGCGCCGGGGTCTTTACGAGCAGTACTTC.

The V call is TRBV27, the J call TRBJ2-3; the D gene is possibly TRBD2 (5 bases). The CDR3 length is 14 residues. Per the germline V gene, CDR1 is MNHEY and CDR2 is SMNVEV (reference sequence). Trimming took 2 bases from V and 5 from J, leaving 11 bases between them. CDR3 sequence reads: CASSLSLALDTQYF. Here the CDR3 DNA reads TGTGCCAGCAGTTTAAGTCTAGCCTTAGATACGCAGTATTTT.

This clone was recorded a few times. This sequence joins TRBV4-3 and TRBJ2-1, with D uncertain. V dropped 1 base and J dropped 6 bases, with 13 bases sitting between them. Germline V lookup: CDR1 LGHNA, CDR2 YSLEER. This CDR3 is built from 15 residues. CDR3 in amino acids: CASSQGGALGNEQFF. CDR3 DNA sequence: TGCGCCAGCAGCCAAGGAGGAGCATTGGGCAATGAGCAGTTCTTC.

This chain links TRBV6-5 with TRBJ1-2, with unresolved D. Trimming removed 4 bases from V and 8 bases from J, with 14 bases in between. This CDR3 spans 13 amino acids. Germline assignment: CDR1 MNHEY and CDR2 SVGAGI. For the CDR3, the DNA is TGTGCCAGCAGTTTGGAACAGTATACGGGCTACACCTTC. Translated, it gives CASSLEQYTGYTF.

The chain joins TRBV19 to TRBJ2-3, with a tentative D call TRBD1 (5 bases). Trimming stripped 5 bases from V and 2 bases from J, with 17 bases between. The CDR3 spans 16 residues. CDR1 is LNHDA and CDR2 is SQIVND in the germline V gene (reference sequence). CDR3: CASSSQTADSTDTQYF. CDR3 in DNA: TGTGCCAGTAGTTCCCAGACAGCAGATTCCACAGATACGCAGTATTTT.

The rearrangement joins TRBV7-8 to TRBJ1-1; D ambiguous. The CDR3 is made up of 13 amino acids. V was clipped by 5 bases and J by 1 base, with 8 bases between them. Germline CDR1 is SGHVS and CDR2 is FQNEAQ. The CDR3 sequence: CASSLERNTEAFF. In nucleotides, the CDR3 is TGTGCCAGCAGCCTAGAGAGGAACACTGAAGCTTTCTTT.

The chain carries TRBV11-2 and TRBJ1-2, with TRBD1 as a possible D gene (5 bases). The CDR3 has 13 amino acids. Germline CDR1 is SGHAT and CDR2 is FQNNGV. V lost 3 bases, J lost 8 bases, and 13 bases lay in between. The CDR3: CASSFSRVQGYTF. DNA for the CDR3: TGTGCCAGCAGCTTCTCCAGGGTGCAGGGCTACACCTTC.

This sequence joins TRBV4-3 and TRBJ1-1; 7 positions match TRBD1. Germline V CDR1 and CDR2: LGHNA, YSLEER. Trimming at V came to 0 bases and at J to 4 bases, leaving 5 bases not matched to a gene. This CDR3 comprises 15 residues. Written as DNA, the CDR3 is TGCGCCAGCAGCCAAGATACGGCAGGGGGCACTGAAGCTTTCTTT. This sequence encodes CASSQDTAGGTEAFF.

The gene calls are TRBV2 and TRBJ1-1; D gene unclear. Per the germline V gene, CDR1 is SNHLY and CDR2 is FYNNEI. The CDR3 is made up of 14 amino acids. V lost 3 bases and J 5 bases, leaving 13 bases between the germline ends. CDR3 sequence: CASSDWELRTEAFF. The CDR3 coding sequence is TGTGCCAGCAGTGACTGGGAGCTTAGAACTGAAGCTTTCTTT.

V and J are TRBV18 and TRBJ2-3; D is unclear. V lost 5 bases to trimming and J lost 2 bases, with 8 bases between them. Germline V gene sequence: CDR1 KGHSH, CDR2 LQKENI. There are 13 residues in the CDR3. DNA of the CDR3: TGTGCCAGCTCATCCCCACACACAGATACGCAGTATTTT. Translation: CASSSPHTDTQYF.

The chain couples TRBV7-2 to TRBJ2-5, with no clear D. There are 14 residues in the CDR3. With 3 bases removed from V and 0 bases from J, the gap between germline ends came to 8 bases. CDR1 is SGHTA, CDR2 FQGNSA, per germline. CDR3 protein: CASSFTEYQETQYF. The CDR3 nucleotides are TGTGCCAGCAGCTTCACGGAGTACCAAGAGACCCAGTACTTC.

The CDR3 loop reads CASSLRQEEYYEQYF. The CDR3 DNA sequence: TGTGCCAGTAGTTTACGACAGGAAGAATATTACGAGCAGTACTTC. This chain connects TRBV19 to TRBJ2-7; a weak D match, TRBD1 (6 bases). Germline V CDR1 and CDR2: LNHDA, SQIVND (reference sequence). V was trimmed by 5 bases and J by 4 bases, leaving 18 bases between them. The length of the CDR3 is 15 residues.

This clone has only a few counts. This chain connects TRBV7-6 to TRBJ2-3; a weak D match, TRBD2 (6 bases). Trimming shortened V by 4 bases and J by 4 bases, and 21 bases separated the two germline ends. Germline values: CDR1 SGHVS, CDR2 FNYEAQ. The CDR3 contains 17 residues. The CDR3 reads CASSSGWGSGPADTQYF. The CDR3 coding sequence is TGTGCCAGCAGCTCGGGGTGGGGAAGCGGGCCGGCAGATACGCAGTATTTT.